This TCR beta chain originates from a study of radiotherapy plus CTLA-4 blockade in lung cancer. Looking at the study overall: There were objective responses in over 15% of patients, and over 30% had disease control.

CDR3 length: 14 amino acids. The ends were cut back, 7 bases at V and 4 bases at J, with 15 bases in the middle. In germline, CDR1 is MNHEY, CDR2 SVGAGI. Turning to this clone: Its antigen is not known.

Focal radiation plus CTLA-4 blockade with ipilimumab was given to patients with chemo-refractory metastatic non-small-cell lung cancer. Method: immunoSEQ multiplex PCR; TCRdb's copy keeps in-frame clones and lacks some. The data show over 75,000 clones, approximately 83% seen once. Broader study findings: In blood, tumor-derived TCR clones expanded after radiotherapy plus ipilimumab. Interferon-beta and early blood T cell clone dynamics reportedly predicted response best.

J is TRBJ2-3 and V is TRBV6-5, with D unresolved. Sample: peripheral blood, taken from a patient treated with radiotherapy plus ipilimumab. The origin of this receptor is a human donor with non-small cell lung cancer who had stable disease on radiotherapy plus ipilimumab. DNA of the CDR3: TGTGCCAGCAAGGACCCCATCATAGCAGATACGCAGTATTTT. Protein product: CASKDPIIADTQYF.